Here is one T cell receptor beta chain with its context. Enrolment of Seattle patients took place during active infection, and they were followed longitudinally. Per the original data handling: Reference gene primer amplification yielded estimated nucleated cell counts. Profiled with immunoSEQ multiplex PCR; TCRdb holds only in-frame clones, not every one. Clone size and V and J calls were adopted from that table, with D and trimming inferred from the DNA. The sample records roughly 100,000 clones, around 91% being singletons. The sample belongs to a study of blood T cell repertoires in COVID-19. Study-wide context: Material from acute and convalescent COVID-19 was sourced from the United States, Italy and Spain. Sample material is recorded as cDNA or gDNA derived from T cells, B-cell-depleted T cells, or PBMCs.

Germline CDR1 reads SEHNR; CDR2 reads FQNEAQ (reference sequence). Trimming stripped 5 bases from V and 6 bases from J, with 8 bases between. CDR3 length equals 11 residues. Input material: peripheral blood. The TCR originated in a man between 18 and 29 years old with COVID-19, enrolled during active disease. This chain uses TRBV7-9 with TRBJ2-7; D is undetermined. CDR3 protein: CASSPLSEQYF. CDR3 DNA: TGTGCCAGCAGCCCTTTATCCGAGCAGTACTTC.